This passage covers 19 T cell receptor beta chains from one sample sequenced in a study of long-term antiretroviral therapy in people with HIV. At survey level, the immunoSEQ assay was run in its v3.0 version. Using immunoSEQ multiplex PCR, the repertoire was profiled, and TCRdb retains in-frame clones only, with some absent. The sample consists of 20,000 to 25,000 clones, 65% to 85% of them appearing once. The source material was unsorted PBMCs, sampled 1.5 years after starting antiretroviral therapy. The source is a man younger than 40 with HIV.

V usage is TRBV7-2 and J usage is TRBJ1-4; 8 bases match TRBD1. The CDR3 has 15 residues. With 5 bases clipped from V and 10 bases from J, the junction kept 12 bases outside the gene matches. The germline V gene has CDR1 SGHTA and CDR2 FQGNSA. CDR3 amino acids: CASSPLTGEIGKLFF. The CDR3 nucleotides read TGTGCCAGCAGCCCGCTGACAGGGGAGATTGGAAAACTGTTTTTT.

The rearrangement joins TRBV5-6 to TRBJ1-3; D is undetermined. V lost 0 bases, J lost 5 bases, and 12 bases lay in between. CDR1 and CDR2 (germline): SGHDT, YYEEEE. This CDR3 is built from 15 residues. The CDR3 protein is CASSLETGSRNTIYF. The CDR3 nucleotides read TGTGCCAGCAGCTTGGAGACGGGGAGTAGAAACACCATATATTTT.

As DNA, the CDR3 is TGTGCCAGCAGCGGGGTGGGGGCGCACTATGGCTACACCTTC. This encodes CASSGVGAHYGYTF. The chain combines TRBV9 with TRBJ1-2; D is possibly TRBD1 (6 bases). The CDR3 has 14 amino acids. CDR1 and CDR2 (germline): SGDLS, YYNGEE. V was pared by 3 bases and J by 3 bases, with 12 bases between.

J is TRBJ1-1 and V is TRBV5-1, with TRBD1 as a possible D gene (6 bases). The CDR3 is 16 amino acids. V was shortened by 6 bases and J by 3 bases, with 21 bases between the two germline ends. Germline values: CDR1 SGHRS, CDR2 YFSETQ. The CDR3 loop reads CASTNRGGSMDTEAFF. CDR3 DNA: TGCGCCAGCACCAATAGGGGGGGAAGCATGGACACTGAAGCTTTCTTT.

The table lists this clone with a few counts. The chain uses TRBV5-4 and TRBJ1-6; 8 positions agree with TRBD1. This CDR3 is 14 amino acids long. With V trimmed by 2 bases and J by 10 bases, 5 bases remained unmatched. The germline V gene encodes CDR1 SGHNT and CDR2 YYREEE (reference sequence). CDR3 sequence: CASSFDRGDSPLHF. The DNA for the CDR3 is TGTGCCAGCAGCTTCGACAGGGGTGACTCACCCCTCCACTTT.

V gene TRBV30 combines with J gene TRBJ2-5, with D maybe TRBD1 (6 bases). V was pared by 2 bases and J by 3 bases, with 19 bases between. Germline-derived CDR1 and CDR2 are GTSNPN and SVGIG (reference sequence). There are 16 residues in the CDR3. The CDR3 sequence is CAWSPPYGGAEETQYF. The DNA for the CDR3 is TGTGCCTGGAGTCCCCCGTATGGGGGCGCGGAAGAGACCCAGTACTTC.

V is TRBV5-4 and J is TRBJ2-3, with TRBD2 identical over 11 bases. This CDR3 has 17 residues. Germline V gives CDR1 SGHNT, CDR2 YYREEE (reference sequence). Trimming removed 4 bases from V and 4 bases from J; junction bases left unmatched: 11. CDR3 residues: CASSTGIAGGPADTQYF. The CDR3 DNA sequence: TGTGCCAGCAGCACCGGGATAGCGGGAGGGCCCGCAGATACGCAGTATTTT.

The rearrangement uses TRBV29-1 and TRBJ2-5; the D call may be TRBD1 or TRBD2 (5 bases each). Germline V gives CDR1 SQVTM, CDR2 ANQGSEA. Deletions cut 7 bases from V and 5 bases from J, with 20 bases between. The length of the CDR3 is 14 residues. CDR3 region: CSAGTPRVGETQYF. In DNA form, the CDR3 reads TGCAGCGCCGGGACGCCCAGGGTCGGGGAGACCCAGTACTTC.

This clone has a single count. This rearrangement joins TRBV7-2 to TRBJ2-3; D unresolved. Germline V gives CDR1 SGHTA, CDR2 FQGNSA. The CDR3 sequence is 13 residues long. Trimming left V 1 base short and J 6 bases short, with 8 bases between. The CDR3 DNA follows: TGTGCCAGCAGCTTAGTCTATGGGGATACGCAGTATTTT. Its translation: CASSLVYGDTQYF.

The chain carries TRBV4-1 and TRBJ2-7; D is tentatively TRBD1 or TRBD2 (7 bases each). The CDR3 consists of 15 residues. Germline CDR1 reads MGHRA; CDR2 reads YSYEKL. V was pared by 3 bases and J by 2 bases, with 14 bases between. The CDR3 sequence is CASSQGGTATYEQYF. In DNA, the CDR3 is TGCGCCAGCAGCCAGGGGGGGACAGCAACCTACGAGCAGTACTTC.

This sequence joins TRBV2 and TRBJ2-7; TRBD1 agrees at 9 bases. With V trimmed by 4 bases and J by 2 bases, 3 bases remained unmatched. This CDR3 has 14 residues. Germline V gene sequence: CDR1 SNHLY, CDR2 FYNNEI. CDR3: CASSAGQGPYEQYF. CDR3 DNA: TGTGCCAGCAGTGCGGGACAGGGCCCCTACGAGCAGTACTTC.

The chain links TRBV28 to TRBJ2-1; D is undetermined. This CDR3 contains 13 residues. The germline gives CDR1 MDHEN, CDR2 SYDVKM. V was pared by 7 bases and J by 5 bases, with 12 bases between. CDR3 protein: CASIEIGNNEQFF. DNA for the CDR3: TGTGCCAGCATCGAAATAGGGAACAATGAGCAGTTCTTC.

With regard to this clone: Its ends do not fully match the called genes, so a read error is possible. The V gene is TRBV2, the J gene TRBJ2-7, with TRBD2 as a possible D gene (6 bases). The germline V gene has CDR1 SNHLY and CDR2 FYNNEI. The CDR3 length is 14 residues. CDR3 DNA: TGTGCCAGCACAAGACCCGGAGGGTCCTCCGAGCAGTACTTC. Protein product: CASTRPGGSSEQYF.

The V gene is TRBV29-1, the J gene TRBJ2-2; weak D call: TRBD1 (5 bases). Germline CDR1 is SQVTM and CDR2 is ANQGSEA. The germline V and J ends were trimmed by 5 bases and 4 bases, with 14 bases remaining between them. CDR3 size: 14 residues. CDR3 in amino acids: CSVRTQHSTGELFF. CDR3 DNA: TGCAGCGTTAGGACACAACACAGCACCGGGGAGCTGTTTTTT.

This clone has only one observation. The chain couples TRBV6-1 to TRBJ2-7; 7 bases are a match to TRBD2. CDR3 length equals 15 residues. J was trimmed by 1 base and V by 7 bases; bases with no gene match: 10. Germline lookup yields CDR1 MNHNS and CDR2 SASEGT. Here the CDR3 DNA reads TGTGCCAGCACGTTAGGGGCGGGGGAGTCCTACGAGCAGTACTTC. This codes for CASTLGAGESYEQYF.

The rearrangement uses TRBV5-4 and TRBJ2-3; D is unresolved. Germline V gene sequence: CDR1 SGHNT, CDR2 YYREEE (reference sequence). The CDR3 length is 13 residues. V was trimmed by 3 bases and J by 1 base, leaving 6 bases between them. As DNA, the CDR3 is TGTGCCAGCAGCTACCGCGGCACAGATACGCAGTATTTT. Amino acids: CASSYRGTDTQYF.

The V and J genes are TRBV4-1 and TRBJ1-4, with D maybe TRBD1 (5 bases). The CDR3 totals 15 residues. Germline V lookup: CDR1 MGHRA, CDR2 YSYEKL. Trimming took off 0 bases at V and 3 bases at J, with 8 bases between the two ends. In DNA form, the CDR3 reads TGCGCCAGCAGCCAAGATCGGGGGTCTAATGAAAAACTGTTTTTT. Translating gives CASSQDRGSNEKLFF.

The chain is built from TRBV28 and TRBJ2-7, with D perhaps TRBD1 (6 bases). This CDR3 is 13 amino acids long. Trimming took 6 bases from V and 7 from J, leaving 16 bases between them. Germline CDR1 MDHEN, CDR2 SYDVKM. The CDR3 DNA sequence: TGTGCCAGCAGATCCTCAGGGGTTCGGGAGCAGTACTTC. It specifies CASRSSGVREQYF.

This rearrangement joins TRBV7-4 to TRBJ2-4, with a tentative D call TRBD2 (6 bases). With 7 bases removed from V and 11 bases from J, the gap between germline ends came to 30 bases. CDR3 length: 17 amino acids. Per the germline V gene, CDR1 is SGHVT and CDR2 is SQSDAQ. CDR3 in amino acids: CASTRGFTNSGGGVQYF. CDR3 nucleotides: TGTGCCAGCACCCGGGGCTTCACAAATTCCGGGGGTGGGGTTCAGTACTTC.